This entry lists 23 T cell receptor beta chains sequenced from one sample in a study of neoadjuvant anti-PD-1 for oral cavity cancer. Data came from immunoSEQ multiplex PCR; TCRdb stores just in-frame clones and leaves some out. The table has approximately 16,000 clones, roughly two thirds seen once. The material was PBMCs, obtained before nivolumab (anti-PD-1) treatment. These receptors were collected from a person between 40 and 85 years old with oral cavity squamous cell carcinoma.

The V call is TRBV27, the J call TRBJ2-7; TRBD1 matches at 9 bases. Trimming took 0 bases from V and 3 from J; bases not matched to a gene: 12. This CDR3 is 18 amino acids long. Germline values: CDR1 MNHEY, CDR2 SMNVEV (reference sequence). CDR3 loop: CASSLSGQGDPLCYEQYF. The CDR3 DNA is TGTGCCAGCAGTTTATCGGGACAGGGAGACCCTTTATGCTACGAGCAGTACTTC.

In its sample, this clone was seen a few times. The chain uses TRBV30 and TRBJ1-5; no clear D gene. The germline CDR1 and CDR2 sequences are GTSNPN and SVGIG (reference sequence). Trimming left V 0 bases short and J 3 bases short, with 3 bases between. The CDR3 runs to 12 residues. CDR3 in DNA: TGTGCCTGGAGTGTTCCCAATCAGCCCCAGCATTTT. Translating it yields CAWSVPNQPQHF.

V is TRBV14 and J is TRBJ2-3; the match to TRBD2 covers 9 bases. After removal of 4 bases from V and 2 bases from J, the junction contained 4 bases not matched to a gene. Per the germline V gene, CDR1 is SGHDN and CDR2 is FVKESK. This CDR3 contains 15 residues. CDR3 protein: CASSLGLANTDTQYF. Written as DNA, the CDR3 is TGTGCCAGCAGCCTGGGACTAGCTAACACAGATACGCAGTATTTT. The full variable domain, rest sourced from reference TRBV14 and TRBJ2-3, is EAGVTQFPSHSVIEKGQTVTLRCDPISGHDNLYWYRRVMGKEIKFLLHFVKESKQDESGMPNNRFLAERTGGTYSTLKVQPAELEDSGVYFCASSLGLANTDTQYFGPGTRLTVL.

This chain links TRBV25-1 with TRBJ1-2; 8 bases align to TRBD1. The CDR3 contains 16 residues. The V gene's germline CDR1 is MGHDK and CDR2 SYGVNS. V lost 3 bases and J lost 7; bases outside the gene matches: 13. CDR3 sequence: CASSDRDRTPGSGYTF. The CDR3 DNA reads as TGTGCCAGCAGTGATAGGGACAGGACGCCTGGGAGTGGCTACACCTTC.

This clone has a single count. J is TRBJ2-7 and V is TRBV29-1; 8 bases are a match to TRBD2. Germline CDR1 is SQVTM and CDR2 is ANQGSEA. The CDR3 consists of 12 residues. Trimming took 6 bases from V and 3 from J; bases not matched to a gene: 4. The CDR3 sequence is CSVRRGDYEQYF. CDR3 coding DNA: TGCAGCGTGAGGCGGGGGGACTACGAGCAGTACTTC.

The rearrangement joins TRBV27 to TRBJ2-7; TRBD1 is a possible D gene (6 bases). The CDR3 loop spans 17 amino acids. Germline V CDR1 and CDR2: MNHEY, SMNVEV (reference sequence). Trimming left V 3 bases short and J 0 bases short, with 18 bases between. DNA of the CDR3: TGTGCCAGCAGTTTGCGCCCCCGGGACACTTACTCCTACGAGCAGTACTTC. Amino acid sequence: CASSLRPRDTYSYEQYF.

The rearrangement links TRBV6-5 to TRBJ1-5; possible D gene TRBD1, 5 bases. The V gene lost 5 bases and the J gene lost 3 bases, with 8 bases spanning the gap. The V gene's germline CDR1 is MNHEY and CDR2 SVGAGI. The CDR3 runs 13 residues. The chain's CDR3 is CASSDSPNQPQHF. In DNA form, the CDR3 reads TGTGCCAGCAGTGACAGCCCCAATCAGCCCCAGCATTTT.

This chain connects TRBV4-2 to TRBJ2-1; D assignment may be TRBD1 or TRBD2 (5 bases each). This CDR3 comprises 14 residues. Trimming took off 4 bases at V and 8 bases at J, with 15 bases between the two ends. Germline lookup yields CDR1 LGHNA and CDR2 YNFKEQ. CDR3 protein: CASSPRDRPDEQFF. CDR3 DNA sequence: TGTGCCAGCAGCCCAAGGGACCGCCCGGATGAGCAGTTCTTC.

The DNA of the CDR3 is TGCAGCGTTTATGACAGGGGGCCGAGCGAGCAGTACTTC. This encodes CSVYDRGPSEQYF. The rearrangement uses TRBV29-1 and TRBJ2-7; 10 nucleotides match TRBD1. This CDR3 is 13 amino acids long. V shed 5 bases, J shed 6 bases, and the junction held 7 bases outside the gene matches. Per germline, CDR1 SQVTM and CDR2 ANQGSEA.

The chain carries TRBV5-1 and TRBJ2-5; 10 bases agree with TRBD2. V gave up 0 bases and J gave up 5 bases; unmatched junction bases: 7. The CDR3 length is 16 residues. Germline CDR1 reads SGHRS; CDR2 reads YFSETQ. Here the CDR3 DNA reads TGCGCCAGCAGCTTGGCAGCTAGCGGGAGTTGGGAGACCCAGTACTTC. Translation: CASSLAASGSWETQYF. Drawing the rest from reference TRBV5-1 and TRBJ2-5, the complete variable domain is KAGVTQTPRYLIKTRGQQVTLSCSPISGHRSVSWYQQTPGQGLQFLFEYFSETQRNKGNFPGRFSGRQFSNSRSEMNVSTLELGDSALYLCASSLAASGSWETQYFGPGTRLLVL.

J is TRBJ1-4 and V is TRBV25-1; 9 bases fit TRBD1. The V gene end was trimmed by 6 bases and the J gene end by 5 bases; junction bases not matched to a gene: 4. The CDR3 contains 14 residues. Germline CDR1 is MGHDK and CDR2 is SYGVNS. CDR3 sequence (DNA): TGTGCCAGCAGAGAAGGACAGGGGAATGAAAAACTGTTTTTT. Translated: CASREGQGNEKLFF.

The chain recombines TRBV20-1 with TRBJ2-7; a weak D match, TRBD1 (6 bases). The V gene's germline CDR1 is DFQATT and CDR2 SNEGSKA (reference sequence). V was trimmed by 5 bases and J by 5 bases, leaving 7 bases between them. The CDR3 runs 10 residues. Here the CDR3 DNA reads TGCAGTGCTCGGGACAACGAGCAGTACTTC. As protein: CSARDNEQYF.

V is TRBV10-3 and J is TRBJ2-7; 7 nucleotides agree with TRBD2. Trimming took 10 bases from V and 5 from J; bases not matched to a gene: 8. The CDR3 consists of 12 residues. The germline V gene encodes CDR1 ENHRY and CDR2 SYGVKD. The chain's CDR3 is CATGAGVDEQYF. The DNA of the CDR3 is TGTGCCACCGGTGCGGGGGTTGACGAGCAGTACTTC.

A few counts support this clone. CDR3 DNA: TGTGCCATCGGGTTGGGCCTCGGGGAGCTGTTTTTT. Its translation: CAIGLGLGELFF. The rearrangement links TRBV10-3 to TRBJ2-2, with D hard to call. This CDR3 comprises 12 residues. V lost 8 bases, J lost 7 bases, and 11 bases lay in between. CDR1 is ENHRY and CDR2 is SYGVKD in the germline V gene.

This sequence joins TRBV5-1 and TRBJ2-1; perhaps TRBD1 as D (7 bases). CDR3 length equals 14 residues. Trimming stripped 3 bases from V and 14 bases from J, with 21 bases between. Germline V lookup: CDR1 SGHRS, CDR2 YFSETQ. The CDR3 protein is CASSSGGGQVGEFF. CDR3 coding DNA: TGCGCCAGCAGCTCCGGGGGAGGACAGGTAGGGGAGTTCTTC.

V and J are TRBV6-1 and TRBJ2-2; D gene uncertain. V was clipped by 7 bases and J by 2 bases, with 8 bases between them. Germline-derived CDR1 and CDR2 are MNHNS and SASEGT. This CDR3 region has 13 residues. This CDR3 reads CASKYYNTGELFF. CDR3 bases: TGTGCCAGCAAGTACTATAACACCGGGGAGCTGTTTTTT.

V usage is TRBV29-1 and J usage is TRBJ1-4; D is unclear. Germline V gene data show CDR1 as SQVTM and CDR2 as ANQGSEA. The CDR3 is 12 residues long. The V gene lost 5 bases and the J gene lost 3 bases, with 7 bases spanning the gap. DNA for the CDR3: TGCAGCGTTAGGCAGTCTAATGAAAAACTGTTTTTT. Protein: CSVRQSNEKLFF.

This chain connects TRBV19 to TRBJ2-5, with TRBD2 as a possible D gene (6 bases). Deletions cut 0 bases from V and 6 bases from J, with 14 bases between. The CDR3 sequence is 15 residues long. Germline-derived CDR1 and CDR2 are LNHDA and SQIVND (reference sequence). For the CDR3, the DNA is TGTGCCAGTAGTATAGAGTGGGGACTGGGCAAGACCCAGTACTTC. It yields the protein CASSIEWGLGKTQYF.

The chain employs TRBV5-6 and TRBJ2-7; 9 positions agree with TRBD1. The CDR3 contains 14 residues. Germline V gene data show CDR1 as SGHDT and CDR2 as YYEEEE. V was clipped by 2 bases and J by 3 bases; unmatched bases: 3. CDR3 nucleotide sequence: TGTGCCAGCAGCTTATGGGACAGGGACTACGAGCAGTACTTC. The encoded protein is CASSLWDRDYEQYF.

This chain connects TRBV29-1 to TRBJ2-1; TRBD2 might be the D (5 bases). The ends were cut back, 7 bases at V and 2 bases at J, with 18 bases in the middle. The germline CDR1 and CDR2 sequences are SQVTM and ANQGSEA. This CDR3 comprises 15 residues. Written as DNA, the CDR3 is TGCAGCGGCGCGGGTAGTGGGAGAGCCTACAATGAGCAGTTCTTC. Amino acids: CSGAGSGRAYNEQFF.

J is TRBJ2-1 and V is TRBV5-4; D tentatively fits TRBD1 or TRBD2 (6 bases each). This CDR3 is built from 13 residues. V was cut by 3 bases and J by 7 bases, with 11 bases left in between. Looked up from germline, CDR1 is SGHNT and CDR2 is YYREEE (reference sequence). CDR3 nucleotides: TGTGCCAGCAGCTGGGCGGGGACAAATGAGCAGTTCTTC. It specifies CASSWAGTNEQFF.

This clone came up a few times. The chain uses TRBV4-1 and TRBJ1-5; 9 positions match TRBD1. V lost 4 bases and J lost 6; bases outside the gene matches: 1. The CDR3 extends over 13 amino acids. Germline V CDR1 and CDR2: MGHRA, YSYEKL. The chain's CDR3 is CASSPDRGQPQHF. Written as DNA, the CDR3 is TGCGCCAGCAGCCCGGACAGGGGTCAGCCCCAGCATTTT.

The table lists this clone with a few counts. The chain has TRBV5-1 and TRBJ1-1; D is unresolved. V lost 2 bases and J lost 2, with 10 bases in between. CDR3 size: 14 residues. CDR1 is SGHRS and CDR2 is YFSETQ in the germline V gene. CDR3 coding DNA: TGCGCCAGCAGCTTTTCCGGGGTTAACACTGAAGCTTTCTTT. It translates to CASSFSGVNTEAFF.